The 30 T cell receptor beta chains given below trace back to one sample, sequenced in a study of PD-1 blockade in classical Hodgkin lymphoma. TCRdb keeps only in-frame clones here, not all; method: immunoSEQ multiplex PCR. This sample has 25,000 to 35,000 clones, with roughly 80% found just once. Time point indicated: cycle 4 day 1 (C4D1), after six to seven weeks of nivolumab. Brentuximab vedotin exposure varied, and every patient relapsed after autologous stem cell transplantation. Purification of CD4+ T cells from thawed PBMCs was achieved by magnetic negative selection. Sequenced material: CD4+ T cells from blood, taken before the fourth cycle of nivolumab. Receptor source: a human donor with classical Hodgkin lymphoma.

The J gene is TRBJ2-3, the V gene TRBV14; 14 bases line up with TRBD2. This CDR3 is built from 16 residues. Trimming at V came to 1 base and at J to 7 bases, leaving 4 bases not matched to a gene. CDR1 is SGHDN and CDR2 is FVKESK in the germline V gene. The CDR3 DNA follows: TGTGCCAGCAGCCAAGGACTAGCGGGGGGGCCGAATACGCAGTATTTT. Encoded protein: CASSQGLAGGPNTQYF.

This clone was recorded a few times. The CDR3 region has the DNA TGTGCCAGCAGCTTATACGGGTTTAGTCTGTTTTTT. Protein sequence: CASSLYGFSLFF. The rearrangement joins TRBV7-9 to TRBJ1-4; D is uncertain. The V gene lost 2 bases and the J gene lost 14 bases, with 12 bases spanning the gap. The CDR3 loop spans 12 amino acids. CDR1 is SEHNR and CDR2 is FQNEAQ in the germline V gene (reference sequence).

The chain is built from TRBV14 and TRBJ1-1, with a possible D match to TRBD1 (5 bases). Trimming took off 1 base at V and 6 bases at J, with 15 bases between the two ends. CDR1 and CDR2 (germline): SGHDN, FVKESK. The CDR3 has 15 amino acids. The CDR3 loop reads CASSQGYAGSAEAFF. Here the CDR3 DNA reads TGTGCCAGCAGCCAAGGATATGCAGGGTCGGCTGAAGCTTTCTTT.

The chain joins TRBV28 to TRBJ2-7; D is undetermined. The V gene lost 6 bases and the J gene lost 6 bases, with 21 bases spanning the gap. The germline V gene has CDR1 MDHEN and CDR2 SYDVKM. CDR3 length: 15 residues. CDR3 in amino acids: CASRQADQMVPEQYF. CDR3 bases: TGTGCCAGCAGGCAAGCAGACCAGATGGTTCCCGAGCAGTACTTC.

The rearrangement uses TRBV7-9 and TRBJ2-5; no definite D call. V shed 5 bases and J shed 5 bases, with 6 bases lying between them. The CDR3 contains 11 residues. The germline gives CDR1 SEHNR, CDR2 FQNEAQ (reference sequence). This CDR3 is CASSAKETQYF. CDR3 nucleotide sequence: TGTGCCAGCAGCGCCAAGGAGACCCAGTACTTC.

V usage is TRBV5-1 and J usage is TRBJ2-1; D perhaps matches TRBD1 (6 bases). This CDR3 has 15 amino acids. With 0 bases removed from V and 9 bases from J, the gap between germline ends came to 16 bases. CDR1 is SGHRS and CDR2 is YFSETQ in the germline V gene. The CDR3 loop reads CASSLDGVLGGEQFF. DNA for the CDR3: TGCGCCAGCAGCTTGGACGGGGTTTTAGGGGGTGAGCAGTTCTTC.

The CDR3 region is CASSYSRGPFEKLFF. The CDR3 DNA follows: TGTGCCAGCAGTTACTCGAGGGGGCCCTTTGAAAAACTGTTTTTT. This chain uses TRBV6-5 with TRBJ1-4; 7 bases agree with TRBD1. The CDR3 is made up of 15 amino acids. V shed 0 bases and J 7 bases; nucleotides not matched to a gene: 5. The germline V gene encodes CDR1 MNHEY and CDR2 SVGAGI.

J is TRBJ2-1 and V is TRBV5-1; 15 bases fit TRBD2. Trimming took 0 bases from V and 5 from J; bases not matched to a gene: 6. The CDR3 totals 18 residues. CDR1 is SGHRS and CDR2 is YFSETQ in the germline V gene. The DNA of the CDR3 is TGCGCCAGCAGCTTGGACGGGACTAGCGGGGGGCGTAACAATGAGCAGTTCTTC. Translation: CASSLDGTSGGRNNEQFF.

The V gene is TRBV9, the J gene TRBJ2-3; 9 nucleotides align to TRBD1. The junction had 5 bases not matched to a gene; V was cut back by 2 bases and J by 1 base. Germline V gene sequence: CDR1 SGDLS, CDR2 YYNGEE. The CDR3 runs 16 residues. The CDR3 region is CASSVVWTGGTDTQYF. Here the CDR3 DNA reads TGTGCCAGCAGCGTTGTTTGGACAGGGGGCACAGATACGCAGTATTTT.

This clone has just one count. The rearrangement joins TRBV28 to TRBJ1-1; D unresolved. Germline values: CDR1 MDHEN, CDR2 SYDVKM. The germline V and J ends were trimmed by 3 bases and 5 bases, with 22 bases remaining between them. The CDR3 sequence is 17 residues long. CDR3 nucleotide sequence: TGTGCCAGCAGTTTCGATTCCTTAGGGTTTGAAAGAACTGAAGCTTTCTTT. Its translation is CASSFDSLGFERTEAFF.

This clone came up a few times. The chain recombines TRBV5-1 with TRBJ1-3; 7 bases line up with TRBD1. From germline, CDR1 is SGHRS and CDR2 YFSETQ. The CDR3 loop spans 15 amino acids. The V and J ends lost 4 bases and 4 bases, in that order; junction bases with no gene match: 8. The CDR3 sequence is CASSTGDTEGNTIYF. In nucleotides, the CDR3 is TGCGCCAGCAGCACAGGGGACACAGAGGGAAACACCATATATTTT.

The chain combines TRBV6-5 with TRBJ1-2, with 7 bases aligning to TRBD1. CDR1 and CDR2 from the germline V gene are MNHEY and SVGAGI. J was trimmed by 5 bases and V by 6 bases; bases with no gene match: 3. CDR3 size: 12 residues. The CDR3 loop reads CASRKTGYGYTF. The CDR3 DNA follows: TGTGCCAGCAGAAAGACAGGGTATGGCTACACCTTC.

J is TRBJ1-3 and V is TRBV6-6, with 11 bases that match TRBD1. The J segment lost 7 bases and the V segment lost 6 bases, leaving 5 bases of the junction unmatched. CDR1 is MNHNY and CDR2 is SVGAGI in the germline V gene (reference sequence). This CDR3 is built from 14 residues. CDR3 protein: CASSGDRGRNTIYF. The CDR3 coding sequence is TGTGCCAGCAGCGGGGACAGGGGGAGGAACACCATATATTTT.

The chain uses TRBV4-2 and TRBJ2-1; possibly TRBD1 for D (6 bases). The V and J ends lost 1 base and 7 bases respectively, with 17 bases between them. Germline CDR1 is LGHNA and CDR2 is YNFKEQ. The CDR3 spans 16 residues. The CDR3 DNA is TGTGCCAGCAGCCAAGGGTCAGGGGCCCCTCAGAATGAGCAGTTCTTC. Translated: CASSQGSGAPQNEQFF.

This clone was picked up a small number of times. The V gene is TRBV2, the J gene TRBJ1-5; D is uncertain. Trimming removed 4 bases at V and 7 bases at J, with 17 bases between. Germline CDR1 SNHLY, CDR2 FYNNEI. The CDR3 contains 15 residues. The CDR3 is CASSGEGSVGQPQHF. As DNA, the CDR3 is TGTGCCAGCAGTGGAGAGGGTTCGGTGGGACAGCCCCAGCATTTT.

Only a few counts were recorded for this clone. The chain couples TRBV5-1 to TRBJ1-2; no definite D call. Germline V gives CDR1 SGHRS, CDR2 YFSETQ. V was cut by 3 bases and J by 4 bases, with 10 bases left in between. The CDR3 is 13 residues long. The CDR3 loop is CASSYQESYGYTF. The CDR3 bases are TGCGCCAGCAGCTATCAGGAATCCTATGGCTACACCTTC. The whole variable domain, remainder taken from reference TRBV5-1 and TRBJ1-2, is KAGVTQTPRYLIKTRGQQVTLSCSPISGHRSVSWYQQTPGQGLQFLFEYFSETQRNKGNFPGRFSGRQFSNSRSEMNVSTLELGDSALYLCASSYQESYGYTFGSGTRLTVV.

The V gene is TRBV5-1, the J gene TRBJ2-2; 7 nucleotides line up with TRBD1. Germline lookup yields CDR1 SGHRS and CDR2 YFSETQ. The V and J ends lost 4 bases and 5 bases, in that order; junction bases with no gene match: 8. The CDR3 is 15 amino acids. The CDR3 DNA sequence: TGCGCCAGCAGCCCCAGACAGGGTGGGACCGGGGAGCTGTTTTTT. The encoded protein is CASSPRQGGTGELFF.

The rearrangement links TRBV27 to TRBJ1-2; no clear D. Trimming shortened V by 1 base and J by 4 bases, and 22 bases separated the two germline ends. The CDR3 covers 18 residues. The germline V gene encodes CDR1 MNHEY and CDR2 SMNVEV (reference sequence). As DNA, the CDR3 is TGTGCCAGCAGTTTATTCCAATCGGGTCGCAGGCCACTCTATGGCTACACCTTC. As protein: CASSLFQSGRRPLYGYTF.

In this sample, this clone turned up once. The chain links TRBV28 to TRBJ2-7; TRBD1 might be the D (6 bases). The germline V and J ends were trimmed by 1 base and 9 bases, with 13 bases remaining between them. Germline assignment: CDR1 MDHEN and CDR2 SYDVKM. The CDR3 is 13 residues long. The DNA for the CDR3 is TGTGCCAGCAGTTTATCCGAACAGGGTGGGCAGTACTTC. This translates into CASSLSEQGGQYF.

The CDR3 DNA reads as TGCGCCAGCAGCGGAACTAGTGGCCGGTACGAGCAGTACTTC. Protein sequence: CASSGTSGRYEQYF. The chain employs TRBV5-1 and TRBJ2-7; maybe TRBD2 (5 bases). Germline V lookup: CDR1 SGHRS, CDR2 YFSETQ. The length of the CDR3 is 14 residues. V was shortened by 4 bases and J by 4 bases, with 15 bases between the two germline ends.

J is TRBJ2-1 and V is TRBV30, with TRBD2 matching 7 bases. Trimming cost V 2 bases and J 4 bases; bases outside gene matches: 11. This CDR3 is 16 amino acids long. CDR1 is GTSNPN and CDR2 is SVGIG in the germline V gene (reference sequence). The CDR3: CAWSQQRGAIYNEQFF. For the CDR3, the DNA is TGTGCCTGGAGTCAACAGCGGGGAGCTATTTACAATGAGCAGTTCTTC.

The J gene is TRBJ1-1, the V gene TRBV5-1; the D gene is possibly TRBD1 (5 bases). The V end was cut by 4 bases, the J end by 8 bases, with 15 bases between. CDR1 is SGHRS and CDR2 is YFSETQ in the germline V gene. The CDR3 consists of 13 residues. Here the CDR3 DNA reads TGCGCCAGCAGCATCCGCACCGGGACCGAAGCTTTCTTT. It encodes CASSIRTGTEAFF.

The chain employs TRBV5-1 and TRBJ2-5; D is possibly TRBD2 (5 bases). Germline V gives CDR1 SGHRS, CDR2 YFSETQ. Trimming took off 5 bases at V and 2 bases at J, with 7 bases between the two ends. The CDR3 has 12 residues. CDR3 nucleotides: TGCGCCAGCAGGACTATTCAAGAGACCCAGTACTTC. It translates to CASRTIQETQYF. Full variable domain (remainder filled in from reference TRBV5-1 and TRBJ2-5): KAGVTQTPRYLIKTRGQQVTLSCSPISGHRSVSWYQQTPGQGLQFLFEYFSETQRNKGNFPGRFSGRQFSNSRSEMNVSTLELGDSALYLCASRTIQETQYFGPGTRLLVL.

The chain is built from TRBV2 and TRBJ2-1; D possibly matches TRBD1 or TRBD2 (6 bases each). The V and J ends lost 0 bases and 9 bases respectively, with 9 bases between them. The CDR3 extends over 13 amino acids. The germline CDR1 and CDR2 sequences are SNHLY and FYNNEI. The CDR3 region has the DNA TGTGCCAGCAGTGAAGCGGGGGGCGTTGAGCAGTTCTTC. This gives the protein CASSEAGGVEQFF.

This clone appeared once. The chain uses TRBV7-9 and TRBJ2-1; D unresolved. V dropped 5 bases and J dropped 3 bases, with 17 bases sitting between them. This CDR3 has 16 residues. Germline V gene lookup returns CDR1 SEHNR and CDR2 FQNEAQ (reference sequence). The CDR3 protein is CASSRLSGVDYNEQFF. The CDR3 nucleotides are TGTGCCAGCAGCCGATTGTCGGGCGTGGACTACAATGAGCAGTTCTTC.

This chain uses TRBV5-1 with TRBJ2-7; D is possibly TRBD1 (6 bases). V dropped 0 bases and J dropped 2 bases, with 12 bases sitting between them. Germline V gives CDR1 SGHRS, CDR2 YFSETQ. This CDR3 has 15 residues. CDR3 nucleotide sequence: TGCGCCAGCAGCTTGGAAGGGACATTCACCTACGAGCAGTACTTC. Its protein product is CASSLEGTFTYEQYF.

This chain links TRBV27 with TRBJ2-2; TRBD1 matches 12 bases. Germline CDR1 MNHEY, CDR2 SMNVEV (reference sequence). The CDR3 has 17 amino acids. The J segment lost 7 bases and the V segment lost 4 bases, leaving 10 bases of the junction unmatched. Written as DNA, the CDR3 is TGTGCCAGCAGTTCGGGACAGGGGGCGTCGATAGTCGGGGAGCTGTTTTTT. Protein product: CASSSGQGASIVGELFF.

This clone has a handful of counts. The CDR3 DNA reads TGTGCCAGCAGCCACGACAGGGTTTTCTCACCCCTCCACTTT. Its protein product is CASSHDRVFSPLHF. This chain connects TRBV11-2 to TRBJ1-6; 7 positions agree with TRBD1. The CDR3 consists of 14 residues. Germline V gives CDR1 SGHAT, CDR2 FQNNGV. V lost 5 bases and J lost 10; bases outside the gene matches: 8.

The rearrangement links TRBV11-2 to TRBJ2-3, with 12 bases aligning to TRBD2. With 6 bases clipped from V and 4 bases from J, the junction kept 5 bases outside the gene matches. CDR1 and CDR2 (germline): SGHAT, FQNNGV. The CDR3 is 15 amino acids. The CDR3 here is CASSPSGGASDTQYF. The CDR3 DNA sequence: TGTGCCAGCAGTCCTAGCGGGGGGGCGTCAGATACGCAGTATTTT. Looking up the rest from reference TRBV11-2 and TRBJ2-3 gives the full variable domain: EAGVAQSPRYKIIEKRQSVAFWCNPISGHATLYWYQQILGQGPKLLIQFQNNGVVDDSQLPKDRFSAERLKGVDSTLKIQPAKLEDSAVYLCASSPSGGASDTQYFGPGTRLTVL.

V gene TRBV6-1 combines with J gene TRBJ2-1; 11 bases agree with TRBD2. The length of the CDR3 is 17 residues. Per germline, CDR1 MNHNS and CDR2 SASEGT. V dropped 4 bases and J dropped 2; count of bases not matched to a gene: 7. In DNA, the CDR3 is TGTGCCAGCAGTGGAAAAATACTAGCGGGGGCCTACAATGAGCAGTTCTTC. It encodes CASSGKILAGAYNEQFF.